The entry below describes one T cell receptor beta chain. The table came from immunoSEQ multiplex PCR; TCRdb's copy has only in-frame clones and leaves some out. Of a few hundred thousand clones listed, 75% to 90% are singletons. The data stem from a study of blood T cell repertoires in COVID-19. The CDR3 consists of 19 residues. V was clipped by 0 bases and J by 4 bases; unmatched bases: 12. From germline, CDR1 is SGHRS and CDR2 YFSETQ. The sequencing sample was made of peripheral blood. J is TRBJ2-3 and V is TRBV5-1; the match to TRBD2 covers 12 bases. The TCR comes from a man aged 45-65 years with acute or convalescent COVID-19. The CDR3 bases are TGCGCCAGCAGCTTGGCCTTTCAGTCGAGACTAGCGGGGGCAGATACGCAGTATTTT. Translating gives CASSLAFQSRLAGADTQYF.